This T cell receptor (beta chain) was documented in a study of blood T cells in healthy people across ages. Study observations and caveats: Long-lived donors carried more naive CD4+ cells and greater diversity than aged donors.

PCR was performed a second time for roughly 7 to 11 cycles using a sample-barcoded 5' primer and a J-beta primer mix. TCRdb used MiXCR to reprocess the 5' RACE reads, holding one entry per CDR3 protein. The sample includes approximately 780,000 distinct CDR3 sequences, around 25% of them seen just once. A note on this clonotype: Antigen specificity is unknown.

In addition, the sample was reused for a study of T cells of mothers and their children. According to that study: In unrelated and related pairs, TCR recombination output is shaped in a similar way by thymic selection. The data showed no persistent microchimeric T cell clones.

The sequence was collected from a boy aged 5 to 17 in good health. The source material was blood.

CDR3 sequence reads: CSARTGGAQEETQYF. The CDR3, as DNA: TGCAGTGCTAGAACGGGGGGCGCCCAGGAAGAGACCCAGTACTTC. The chain recombines TRBV20-1 with TRBJ2-5; perhaps TRBD2 as D (7 bases). Germline V lookup: CDR1 DFQATT, CDR2 SNEGSKA (reference sequence). Deletions cut 2 bases from V and 3 bases from J, with 16 bases between. This CDR3 comprises 15 residues.